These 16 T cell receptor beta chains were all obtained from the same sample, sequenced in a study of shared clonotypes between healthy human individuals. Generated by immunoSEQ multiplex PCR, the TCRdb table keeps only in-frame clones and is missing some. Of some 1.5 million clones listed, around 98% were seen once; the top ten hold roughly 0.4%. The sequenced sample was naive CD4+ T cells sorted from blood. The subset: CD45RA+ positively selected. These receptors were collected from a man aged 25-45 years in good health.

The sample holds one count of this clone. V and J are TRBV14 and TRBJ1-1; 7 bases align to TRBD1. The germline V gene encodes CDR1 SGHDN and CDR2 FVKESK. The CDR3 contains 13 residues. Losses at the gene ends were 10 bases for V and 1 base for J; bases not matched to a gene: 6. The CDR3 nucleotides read TGTGCCACTCCGGGGACAGCGAACACTGAAGCTTTCTTT. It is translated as CATPGTANTEAFF.

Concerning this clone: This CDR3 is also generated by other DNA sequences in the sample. CDR3 coding DNA: TGCGCCAGCAGCTTGGAGGGGCTTACTGAAGCTTTCTTT. As protein: CASSLEGLTEAFF. This chain uses TRBV5-1 with TRBJ1-1; tentatively, D is TRBD1 (5 bases). V was shortened by 0 bases and J by 5 bases, with 8 bases between the two germline ends. CDR1 and CDR2 from the germline V gene are SGHRS and YFSETQ. The length of the CDR3 is 13 residues.

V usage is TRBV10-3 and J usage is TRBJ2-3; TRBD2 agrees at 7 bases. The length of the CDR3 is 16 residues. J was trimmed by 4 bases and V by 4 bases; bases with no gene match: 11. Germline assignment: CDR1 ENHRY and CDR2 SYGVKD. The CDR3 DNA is TGTGCCATCAGTGGAAGGAGCGGGAAGGTGCCAGATACGCAGTATTTT. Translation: CAISGRSGKVPDTQYF.

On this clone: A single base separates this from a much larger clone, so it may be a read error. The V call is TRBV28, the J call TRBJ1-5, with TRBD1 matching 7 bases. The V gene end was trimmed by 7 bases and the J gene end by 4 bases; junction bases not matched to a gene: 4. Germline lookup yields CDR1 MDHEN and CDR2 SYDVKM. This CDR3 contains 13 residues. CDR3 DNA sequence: TGTGCCAGCACCGGGACAGTGAATCAGCCCCAGCATTTT. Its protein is CASTGTVNQPQHF.

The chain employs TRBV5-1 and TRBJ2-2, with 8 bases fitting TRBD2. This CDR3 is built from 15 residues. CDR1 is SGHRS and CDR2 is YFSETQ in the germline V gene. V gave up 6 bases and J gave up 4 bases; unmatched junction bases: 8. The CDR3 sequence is CASNSSGRSTGELFF. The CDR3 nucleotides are TGCGCCAGCAACTCAAGCGGGAGATCCACCGGGGAGCTGTTTTTT.

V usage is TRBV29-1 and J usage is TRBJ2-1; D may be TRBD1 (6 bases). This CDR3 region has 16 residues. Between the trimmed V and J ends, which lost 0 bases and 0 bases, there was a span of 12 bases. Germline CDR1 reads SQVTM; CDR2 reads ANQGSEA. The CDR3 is CSVEERAGVSYNEQFF. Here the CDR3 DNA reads TGCAGCGTTGAAGAAAGGGCAGGGGTCTCCTACAATGAGCAGTTCTTC.

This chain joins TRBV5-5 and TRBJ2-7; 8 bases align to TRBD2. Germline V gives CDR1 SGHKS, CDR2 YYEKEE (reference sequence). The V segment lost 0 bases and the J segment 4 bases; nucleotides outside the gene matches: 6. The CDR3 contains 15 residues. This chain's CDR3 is CASSLGAGEGYEQYF. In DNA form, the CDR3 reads TGTGCCAGCAGCTTGGGAGCGGGAGAGGGTTACGAGCAGTACTTC. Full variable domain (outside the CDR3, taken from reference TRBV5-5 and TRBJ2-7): DAGVTQSPTHLIKTRGQQVTLRCSPISGHKSVSWYQQVLGQGPQFIFQYYEKEERGRGNFPDRFSARQFPNYSSELNVNALLLGDSALYLCASSLGAGEGYEQYFGPGTRLTVT.

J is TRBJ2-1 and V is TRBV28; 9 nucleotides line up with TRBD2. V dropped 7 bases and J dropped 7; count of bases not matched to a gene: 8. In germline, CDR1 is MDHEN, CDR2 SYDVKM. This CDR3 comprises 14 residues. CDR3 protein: CASNVAGVWNEQFF. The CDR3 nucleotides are TGTGCCAGCAACGTAGCGGGAGTGTGGAATGAGCAGTTCTTC.

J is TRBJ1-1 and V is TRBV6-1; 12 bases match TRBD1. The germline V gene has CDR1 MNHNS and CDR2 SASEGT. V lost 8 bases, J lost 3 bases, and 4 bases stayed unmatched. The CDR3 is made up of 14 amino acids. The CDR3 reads CASRDRGLYTEAFF. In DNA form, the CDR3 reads TGTGCCAGCCGGGACAGGGGGCTGTACACTGAAGCTTTCTTT.

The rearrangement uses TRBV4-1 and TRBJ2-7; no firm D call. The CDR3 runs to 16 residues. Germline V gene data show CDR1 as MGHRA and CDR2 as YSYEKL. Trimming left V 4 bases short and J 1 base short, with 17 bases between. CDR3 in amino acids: CASSPGMVSRSYEQYF. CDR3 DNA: TGCGCCAGCAGCCCCGGAATGGTTTCGAGATCCTACGAGCAGTACTTC.

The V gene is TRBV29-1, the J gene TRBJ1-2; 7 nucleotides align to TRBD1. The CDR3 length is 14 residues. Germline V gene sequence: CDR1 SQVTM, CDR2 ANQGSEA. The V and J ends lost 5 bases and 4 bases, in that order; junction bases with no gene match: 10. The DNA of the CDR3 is TGCAGCGTTTACGACTACAGGGGCCGCTATGGCTACACCTTC. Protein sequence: CSVYDYRGRYGYTF.

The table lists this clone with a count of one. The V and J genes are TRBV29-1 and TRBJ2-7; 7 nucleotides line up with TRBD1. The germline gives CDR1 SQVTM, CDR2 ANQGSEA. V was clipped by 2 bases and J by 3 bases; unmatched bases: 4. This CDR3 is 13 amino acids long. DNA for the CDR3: TGCAGCGTTGAAAGACAGGGAGTCTACGAGCAGTACTTC. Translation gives CSVERQGVYEQYF.

CDR3: CASSVSGTGYNEQFF. Written as DNA, the CDR3 is TGCGCCAGCAGCGTCTCCGGGACAGGGTACAATGAGCAGTTCTTC. The chain couples TRBV5-1 to TRBJ2-1, with 9 nucleotides matching TRBD1. V was clipped by 4 bases and J by 4 bases; unmatched bases: 6. The germline V gene has CDR1 SGHRS and CDR2 YFSETQ. This CDR3 comprises 15 residues.

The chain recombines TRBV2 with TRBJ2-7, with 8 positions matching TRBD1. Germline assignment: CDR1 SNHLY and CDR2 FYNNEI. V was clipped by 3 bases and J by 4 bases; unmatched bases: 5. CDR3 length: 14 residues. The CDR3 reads CASSEQGAIYEQYF. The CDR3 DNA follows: TGTGCCAGCAGTGAGCAGGGGGCGATTTACGAGCAGTACTTC.

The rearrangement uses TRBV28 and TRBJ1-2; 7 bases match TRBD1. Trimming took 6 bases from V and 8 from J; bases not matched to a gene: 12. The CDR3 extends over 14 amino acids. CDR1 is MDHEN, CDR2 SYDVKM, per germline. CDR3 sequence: CASRPGQAAGGYTF. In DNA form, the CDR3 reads TGTGCCAGCAGACCCGGACAGGCGGCAGGGGGCTACACCTTC.

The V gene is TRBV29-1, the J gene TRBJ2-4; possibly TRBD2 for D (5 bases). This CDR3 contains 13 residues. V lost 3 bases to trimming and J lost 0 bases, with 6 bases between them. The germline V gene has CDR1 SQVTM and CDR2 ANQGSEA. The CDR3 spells CSVEGRAKNIQYF. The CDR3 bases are TGCAGCGTTGAGGGGAGAGCCAAAAACATTCAGTACTTC.